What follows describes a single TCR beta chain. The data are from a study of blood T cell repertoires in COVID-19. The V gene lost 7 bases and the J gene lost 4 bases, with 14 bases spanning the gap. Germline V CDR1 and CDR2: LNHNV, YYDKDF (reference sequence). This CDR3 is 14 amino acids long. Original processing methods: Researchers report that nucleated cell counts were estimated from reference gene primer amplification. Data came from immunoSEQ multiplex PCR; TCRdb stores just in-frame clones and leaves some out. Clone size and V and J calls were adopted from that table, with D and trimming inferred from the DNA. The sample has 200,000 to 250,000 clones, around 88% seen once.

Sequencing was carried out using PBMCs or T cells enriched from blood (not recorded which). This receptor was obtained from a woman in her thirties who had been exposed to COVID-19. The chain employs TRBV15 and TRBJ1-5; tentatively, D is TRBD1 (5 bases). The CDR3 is CATTRAGRNQPQHF. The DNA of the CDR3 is TGTGCCACCACCAGGGCGGGTAGAAATCAGCCCCAGCATTTT.